What follows is one T cell receptor beta chain and its context. These data originate in a study of blood T cell repertoires in COVID-19. The wider study: Italy, Spain and the United States were the sources of the convalescent and acute COVID-19 samples. The cDNA or gDNA used as material had been derived from T cells, B-cell-depleted T cells, or PBMCs.

Original analysis: Using reference gene primer amplification, nucleated cell counts were estimated. Sequencing was performed with immunoSEQ multiplex PCR; in TCRdb, only in-frame clones are kept and a portion is missing. V and J calls plus clone size are reproduced from that table; the DNA served to infer D and trimming. The data show tens of thousands of clones, roughly 86% seen once. CDR3 length: 13 amino acids. The V gene's germline CDR1 is LGHNT and CDR2 FRNRAP. The germline V and J ends were trimmed by 5 bases and 10 bases, with 17 bases remaining between them. The sequence was collected from a human donor in a cohort sampled during active COVID-19. The sequenced material came from peripheral blood. The rearrangement joins TRBV12-5 to TRBJ1-2; tentatively, D is TRBD1 (6 bases). The chain's CDR3 is CASGPDSLVVYTF. In DNA form, the CDR3 reads TGTGCTAGTGGTCCGGACAGTCTTGTTGTCTACACCTTC.